This entry lists 20 T cell receptor beta chains sequenced from one sample in a study of control samples from healthy donors and cancer patients. Produced via immunoSEQ multiplex PCR; TCRdb's table is partial and in-frame only. Seen here are 200,000 or so clones, just under 95% observed once, and the top ten hold approximately 1.4%. The sample consisted of blood. These receptors were collected from a man aged 45-65 years in good health.

The CDR3 nucleotides read TGCGCCAGCAGCCAAGCGAGCGGGGGATCCTACAATGAGCAGTTCTTC. Its translation is CASSQASGGSYNEQFF. The gene calls are TRBV4-1 and TRBJ2-1, with 8 bases lining up with TRBD2. Germline-derived CDR1 and CDR2 are MGHRA and YSYEKL. The V and J ends lost 1 base and 1 base, in that order; junction bases with no gene match: 3. There are 16 residues in the CDR3.

The chain couples TRBV6-2 or TRBV6-3 to TRBJ2-5; 11 nucleotides agree with TRBD2. The CDR3 has 16 amino acids. Looked up from germline, CDR1 is MNHEY and CDR2 is SVGEGT. V shed 2 bases, J shed 2 bases, and the junction held 4 bases outside the gene matches. The CDR3 region has the DNA TGTGCCAGCAGTTACAACCTAGCGGGGGGTCAAGAGACCCAGTACTTC. Protein product: CASSYNLAGGQETQYF.

CDR3 region: CASNLPRLGRPSYNEQFF. The CDR3 nucleotides read TGTGCCAGTAACCTCCCCCGATTGGGACGCCCATCCTACAATGAGCAGTTCTTC. This chain connects TRBV19 to TRBJ2-1; either TRBD1 or TRBD2 may fit D (5 bases each). The CDR3 is made up of 18 amino acids. Germline V gives CDR1 LNHDA, CDR2 SQIVND (reference sequence). Trimming took off 7 bases at V and 1 base at J, with 23 bases between the two ends.

The chain combines TRBV12-5 with TRBJ2-7, with D uncertain. Germline lookup yields CDR1 LGHNT and CDR2 FRNRAP. Trimming removed 1 base from V and 3 bases from J, with 28 bases in between. The CDR3 is 20 residues long. The CDR3 sequence: CASGLDSASYSPLLYYEQYV. The CDR3 DNA is TGTGCTAGTGGTTTGGATTCCGCGTCGTACAGTCCGCTTCTTTACTACGAGCAGTACGTC.

The chain recombines TRBV27 with TRBJ1-4, with no clear D. This CDR3 comprises 19 residues. In germline, CDR1 is MNHEY, CDR2 SMNVEV (reference sequence). V lost 4 bases to trimming and J lost 5 bases, with 26 bases between them. The CDR3 loop is CASSSLWPPTPGPNEKLFF. For the CDR3, the DNA is TGTGCCAGCAGTTCATTATGGCCGCCTACACCGGGCCCAAATGAAAAACTGTTTTTT. The full variable domain, in which reference TRBV27 and TRBJ1-4 provide the parts outside the CDR3, is EAQVTQNPRYLITVTGKKLTVTCSQNMNHEYMSWYRQDPGLGLRQIYYSMNVEVTDKGDVPEGYKVSRKEKRNFPLILESPSPNQTSLYFCASSSLWPPTPGPNEKLFFGSGTQLSVL.

J is TRBJ2-1 and V is TRBV11-1; D unclear. CDR3 size: 12 residues. The germline V gene encodes CDR1 SGHAT and CDR2 FQDESV (reference sequence). The V gene lost 5 bases and the J gene lost 6 bases, with 8 bases spanning the gap. The CDR3 sequence: CASSTLGNEQFF. The CDR3 DNA sequence: TGTGCCAGCAGCACCTTGGGCAATGAGCAGTTCTTC.

This rearrangement joins TRBV5-4 to TRBJ2-1, with D tentatively TRBD1 (6 bases). The germline gives CDR1 SGHNT, CDR2 YYREEE (reference sequence). This CDR3 is built from 12 residues. V was cut by 5 bases and J by 6 bases, with 9 bases left in between. This CDR3 is CASSTDSNEQFF. CDR3 DNA: TGTGCCAGCAGTACGGACAGCAATGAGCAGTTCTTC.

The rearrangement joins TRBV5-1 to TRBJ2-3; 11 positions agree with TRBD1. V shed 9 bases and J 3 bases; nucleotides not matched to a gene: 6. The CDR3 sequence is 14 residues long. Germline V gives CDR1 SGHRS, CDR2 YFSETQ. Here the CDR3 reads CATTGTGGTDTQYF. The CDR3 nucleotides read TGCGCCACCACCGGGACAGGGGGTACAGATACGCAGTATTTT.

The CDR3 region is CASSQGTSGVTDTGELFF. CDR3 DNA: TGCGCCAGCAGTCAAGGGACTAGCGGGGTCACGGACACCGGGGAGCTGTTTTTT. The chain couples TRBV23-1 to TRBJ2-2, with 13 bases fitting TRBD2. TRBV23-1 is an ORF for which the function is uncertain. With V trimmed by 2 bases and J by 3 bases, 6 bases remained unmatched. There are 18 residues in the CDR3.

This chain uses TRBV30 with TRBJ1-1, with TRBD1 as a possible D gene (5 bases). Deletions cut 0 bases from V and 4 bases from J, with 9 bases between. Germline lookup yields CDR1 GTSNPN and CDR2 SVGIG (reference sequence). The CDR3 is 13 amino acids. The CDR3 region has the DNA TGTGCCTGGAGTGTTAGACAGTTCACTGAAGCTTTCTTT. Residues: CAWSVRQFTEAFF.

This clone was observed once. The chain has TRBV7-3 and TRBJ1-1; D not resolved. CDR3 length: 16 amino acids. Germline V gene sequence: CDR1 SGHTA, CDR2 FQGTGA. Trimming cost V 1 base and J 1 base, with 13 bases left between them. CDR3 DNA: TGTGCCAGCAGCTTAATGGGCGGGGTAAGGAACACTGAAGCTTTCTTT. Protein: CASSLMGGVRNTEAFF.

CDR3 in amino acids: CAISGGQGANIQYF. In DNA form, the CDR3 reads TGTGCCATCAGTGGTGGACAGGGGGCGAACATTCAGTACTTC. V is TRBV10-3 and J is TRBJ2-4; TRBD1 matches 11 bases. This CDR3 comprises 14 residues. Trimming took 4 bases from V and 7 from J; bases not matched to a gene: 3. Germline-derived CDR1 and CDR2 are ENHRY and SYGVKD.

The chain carries TRBV7-9 and TRBJ1-2; D may be TRBD1 (5 bases). V was trimmed by 3 bases and J by 6 bases, leaving 14 bases between them. This CDR3 is 14 amino acids long. Germline V gene data show CDR1 as SEHNR and CDR2 as FQNEAQ (reference sequence). CDR3 sequence: CASSFPGALDGYTF. The DNA of the CDR3 is TGTGCCAGCAGCTTCCCCGGGGCGCTGGATGGCTACACCTTC. Together with reference TRBV7-9 and TRBJ1-2, the CDR3 gives the full variable domain: DTGVSQNPRHKITKRGQNVTFRCDPISEHNRLYWYRQTLGQGPEFLTYFQNEAQLEKSRLLSDRFSAERPKGSFSTLEIQRTEQGDSAMYLCASSFPGALDGYTFGSGTRLTVV.

V usage is TRBV11-2 and J usage is TRBJ1-4; D uncertain. Per the germline V gene, CDR1 is SGHAT and CDR2 is FQNNGV. The CDR3 is made up of 15 amino acids. Trimming left V 2 bases short and J 8 bases short, with 15 bases between. The CDR3 DNA reads TGTGCCAGCAGCTTATGGCCCGGGGTCCGGGAAAAACTGTTTTTT. It specifies CASSLWPGVREKLFF.

CDR3 nucleotides: TGTGCCAGCAGCCCCTATAGCGGGGGTACAGATACGCAGTATTTT. This sequence encodes CASSPYSGGTDTQYF. V and J are TRBV4-2 and TRBJ2-3, with 9 bases identical to TRBD2. CDR3 length equals 15 residues. The V segment lost 4 bases and the J segment 3 bases; nucleotides outside the gene matches: 5. CDR1 LGHNA and CDR2 YNFKEQ come from the germline V gene.

The rearrangement uses TRBV4-2 and TRBJ2-5, with 9 bases aligning to TRBD1. J was trimmed by 14 bases and V by 5 bases; bases with no gene match: 18. The CDR3 contains 15 residues. Germline lookup yields CDR1 LGHNA and CDR2 YNFKEQ. CDR3 region: CASSVPGQGISSPYF. For the CDR3, the DNA is TGTGCCAGCAGCGTCCCCGGACAGGGGATTTCCTCGCCCTACTTC.

The V gene is TRBV7-9, the J gene TRBJ1-4; D perhaps matches TRBD1 (6 bases). Deletions cut 4 bases from V and 7 bases from J, with 13 bases between. This CDR3 has 14 residues. CDR1 and CDR2 (germline): SEHNR, FQNEAQ (reference sequence). The CDR3 loop is CASSYQGGGEKLFF. Here the CDR3 DNA reads TGTGCCAGCAGCTACCAAGGGGGGGGTGAAAAACTGTTTTTT.

This chain joins TRBV7-9 and TRBJ1-6; D may be TRBD1 (5 bases). The germline CDR1 and CDR2 sequences are SEHNR and FQNEAQ (reference sequence). CDR3 length: 14 residues. Trimming shortened V by 5 bases and J by 7 bases, and 12 bases separated the two germline ends. This CDR3 is CASSGGRDNSPLHF. The CDR3 nucleotides read TGTGCCAGCAGCGGCGGACGGGACAATTCACCCCTCCACTTT.

Regarding this clone: At one of its ends the junction is not consistent with the germline gene, which may arise from a read error. J is TRBJ1-4 and V is TRBV6-4; 7 bases map to TRBD1. Germline V lookup: CDR1 MRHNA, CDR2 SNTAGT. The CDR3 totals 14 residues. CDR3 amino acids: CACSEQGFSEKLFF. The CDR3, as DNA: TGTGCCTGCAGTGAACAGGGGTTTTCTGAAAAACTGTTTTTT.

CDR3 in DNA: TGTGCCAGTACACCCCCCGGGGGAAACACCATATATTTT. Translation: CASTPPGGNTIYF. The V gene is TRBV19, the J gene TRBJ1-3; unclear D gene. Germline CDR1 is LNHDA and CDR2 is SQIVND (reference sequence). The CDR3 sequence is 13 residues long. V gave up 7 bases and J gave up 4 bases, with 11 bases separating them.